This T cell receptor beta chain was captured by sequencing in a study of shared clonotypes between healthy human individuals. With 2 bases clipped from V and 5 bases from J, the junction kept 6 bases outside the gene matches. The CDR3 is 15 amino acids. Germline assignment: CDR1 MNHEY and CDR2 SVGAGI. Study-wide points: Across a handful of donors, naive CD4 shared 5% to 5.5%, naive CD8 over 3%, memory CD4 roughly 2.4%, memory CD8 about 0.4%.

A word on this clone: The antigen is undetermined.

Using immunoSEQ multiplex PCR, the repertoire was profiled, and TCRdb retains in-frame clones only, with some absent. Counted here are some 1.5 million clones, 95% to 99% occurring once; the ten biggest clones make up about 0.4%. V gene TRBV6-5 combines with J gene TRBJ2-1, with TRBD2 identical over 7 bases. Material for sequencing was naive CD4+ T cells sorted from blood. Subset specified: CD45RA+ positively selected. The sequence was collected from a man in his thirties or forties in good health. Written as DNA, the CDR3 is TGTGCCAGCAGTTACCGGAGAGCGGGACACAATGAGCAGTTCTTC. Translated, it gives CASSYRRAGHNEQFF.